This T cell receptor (beta chain) was retrieved from a study of patients and donors after allogeneic stem cell transplantation. TCRdb re-called the RT-PCR reads through MiXCR, storing one row per CDR3 protein. This table has 400,000 to 450,000 distinct CDR3 sequences, approximately 16% appearing once. This clonotype was seen a few times. This clonotype originated in a human donor who was either an allogeneic HSCT recipient or a stem cell or donor lymphocyte infusion donor (not recorded which). It is not recorded whose cells these are; they may come from a transplant donor. The sequencing sample was made of blood, either unsorted or a sorted T cell fraction (not recorded which).

The CDR3 DNA is TGCGCCAGCAGCCAAGGGCGGACTAGCGCAGATACGCAGTATTTT. Encoded protein: CASSQGRTSADTQYF. The V gene is TRBV4-3, the J gene TRBJ2-3, with TRBD2 matching over 9 bases. V dropped 1 base and J dropped 4; count of bases not matched to a gene: 3. The CDR3 sequence is 15 residues long. Germline-derived CDR1 and CDR2 are LGHNA and YSLEER.